This entry lists 4 T cell receptor beta chains sequenced from one sample in a study of control samples from healthy donors and cancer patients. Using immunoSEQ multiplex PCR, the repertoire was profiled, and TCRdb retains in-frame clones only, with some absent. The table has 100,000 or so clones, 83% seen once. Sequenced material: blood. These receptor sequences come from a woman aged 45 to 65 in good health.

This rearrangement joins TRBV6-5 to TRBJ2-1; the D gene is possibly TRBD2 (5 bases). This CDR3 is built from 14 residues. The V gene lost 7 bases and the J gene lost 1 base, with 11 bases spanning the gap. Germline CDR1 is MNHEY and CDR2 is SVGAGI. CDR3 sequence: CASKRIGSYNEQFF. DNA of the CDR3: TGTGCCAGCAAGCGGATCGGATCCTACAATGAGCAGTTCTTC.

This clone was picked up a small number of times. The genes are TRBV2 and TRBJ2-2; D gene ambiguous. Germline CDR1 is SNHLY and CDR2 is FYNNEI. This CDR3 has 13 residues. Deletions cut 6 bases from V and 4 bases from J, with 9 bases between. The CDR3 coding sequence is TGTGCCAGCAGGGGGTTTGGCACCGGGGAGCTGTTTTTT. It encodes CASRGFGTGELFF.

This clone was seen a handful of times. The J gene is TRBJ1-2, the V gene TRBV5-4, with TRBD1 as a possible D gene (5 bases). CDR1 SGHNT and CDR2 YYREEE come from the germline V gene (reference sequence). Trimming removed 0 bases from V and 7 bases from J, with 13 bases in between. The CDR3 spans 14 residues. As DNA, the CDR3 is TGTGCCAGCAGCTTGGAGTTTTTCGGGGGTGGCTACACCTTC. Translated: CASSLEFFGGGYTF. Based on the CDR3 plus reference TRBV5-4 and TRBJ1-2, the full variable domain is ETGVTQSPTHLIKTRGQQVTLRCSSQSGHNTVSWYQQALGQGPQFIFQYYREEENGRGNFPPRFSGLQFPNYSSELNVNALELDDSALYLCASSLEFFGGGYTFGSGTRLTVV.

The rearrangement uses TRBV19 and TRBJ1-1, with D unclear. In germline, CDR1 is LNHDA, CDR2 SQIVND (reference sequence). V was trimmed by 5 bases and J by 3 bases, leaving 16 bases between them. This CDR3 has 15 amino acids. The CDR3 bases are TGTGCCAGTAGTTTCTCCGGGATTCCATACACTGAAGCTTTCTTT. Its protein is CASSFSGIPYTEAFF.